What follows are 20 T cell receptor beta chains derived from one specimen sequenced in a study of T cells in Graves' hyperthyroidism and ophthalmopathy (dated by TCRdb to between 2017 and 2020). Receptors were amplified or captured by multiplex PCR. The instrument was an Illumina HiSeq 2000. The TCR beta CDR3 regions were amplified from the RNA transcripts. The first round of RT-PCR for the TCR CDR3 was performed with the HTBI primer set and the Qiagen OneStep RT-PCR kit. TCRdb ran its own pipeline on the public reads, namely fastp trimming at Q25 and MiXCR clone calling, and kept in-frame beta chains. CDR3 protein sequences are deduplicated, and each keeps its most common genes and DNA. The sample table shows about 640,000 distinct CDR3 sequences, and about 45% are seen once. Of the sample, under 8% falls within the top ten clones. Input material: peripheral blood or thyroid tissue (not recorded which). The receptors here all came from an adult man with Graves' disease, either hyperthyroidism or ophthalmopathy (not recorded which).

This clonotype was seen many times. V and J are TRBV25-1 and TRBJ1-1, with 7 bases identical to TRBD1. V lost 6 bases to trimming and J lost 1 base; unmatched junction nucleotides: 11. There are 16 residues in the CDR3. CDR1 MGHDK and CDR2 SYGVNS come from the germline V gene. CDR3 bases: TGTGCCAGCAGGCGTCATGGGACAGCAAAGAACACTGAAGCTTTCTTT. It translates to CASRRHGTAKNTEAFF.

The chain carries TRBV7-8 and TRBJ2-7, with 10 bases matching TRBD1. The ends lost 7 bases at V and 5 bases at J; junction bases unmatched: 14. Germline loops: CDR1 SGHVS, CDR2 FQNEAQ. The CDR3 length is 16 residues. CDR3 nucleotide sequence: TGTGCCAGCAATGCCGGGACAGGGGACGTTTGGCACGAGCAGTACTTC. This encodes CASNAGTGDVWHEQYF.

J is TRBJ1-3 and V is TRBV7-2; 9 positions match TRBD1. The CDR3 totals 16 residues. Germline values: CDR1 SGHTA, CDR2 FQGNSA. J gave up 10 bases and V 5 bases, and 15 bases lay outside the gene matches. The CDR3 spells CASSKTGGRPEETIYF. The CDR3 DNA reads TGTGCCAGCAGCAAGACAGGGGGGCGGCCTGAAGAAACCATATATTTT.

The CDR3 coding sequence is TGCAGCGCTAGGGACACCGACACAGATACGCAGTATTTT. Translated: CSARDTDTDTQYF. J is TRBJ2-3 and V is TRBV29-1; the D gene is possibly TRBD1 (6 bases). The germline V gene has CDR1 SQVTM and CDR2 ANQGSEA. Trimming left V 7 bases short and J 2 bases short, with 13 bases between. The CDR3 loop spans 13 amino acids.

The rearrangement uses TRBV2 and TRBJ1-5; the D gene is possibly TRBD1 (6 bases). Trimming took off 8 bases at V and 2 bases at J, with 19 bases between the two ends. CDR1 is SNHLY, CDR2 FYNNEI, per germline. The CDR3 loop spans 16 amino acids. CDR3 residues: CASSPPGGAGNQPQHF. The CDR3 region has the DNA TGTGCCAGCTCACCACCGGGGGGGGCCGGCAATCAGCCCCAGCATTTT.

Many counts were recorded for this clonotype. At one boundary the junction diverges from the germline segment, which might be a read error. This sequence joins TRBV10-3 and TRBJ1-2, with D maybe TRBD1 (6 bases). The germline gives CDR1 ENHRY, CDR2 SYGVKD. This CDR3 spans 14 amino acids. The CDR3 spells CAISESNREGSSAF. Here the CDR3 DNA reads TGTGCCATCAGTGAGTCGAACAGGGAAGGATCCTCGGCCTTC.

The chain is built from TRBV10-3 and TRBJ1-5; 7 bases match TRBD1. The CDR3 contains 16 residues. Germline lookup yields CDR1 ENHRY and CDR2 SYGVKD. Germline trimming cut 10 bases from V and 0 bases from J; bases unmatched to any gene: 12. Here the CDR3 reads CATQGPGQHSNQPQHF. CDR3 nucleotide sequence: TGTGCCACCCAGGGGCCGGGACAGCATAGCAATCAGCCCCAGCATTTT.

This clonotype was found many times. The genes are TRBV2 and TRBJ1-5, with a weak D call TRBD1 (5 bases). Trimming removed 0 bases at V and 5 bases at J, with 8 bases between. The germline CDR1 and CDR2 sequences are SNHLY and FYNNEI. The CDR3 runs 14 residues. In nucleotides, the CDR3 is TGTGCCAGCAGTGAAGCAGGGGATCATCAGCCCCAGCATTTT. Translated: CASSEAGDHQPQHF.

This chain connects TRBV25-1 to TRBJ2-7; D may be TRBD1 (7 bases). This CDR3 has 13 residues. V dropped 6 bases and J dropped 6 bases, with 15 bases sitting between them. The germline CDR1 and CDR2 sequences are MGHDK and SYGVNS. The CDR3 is CASSGSGGGEQYF. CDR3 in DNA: TGTGCCAGCAGCGGATCAGGGGGAGGCGAGCAGTACTTC.

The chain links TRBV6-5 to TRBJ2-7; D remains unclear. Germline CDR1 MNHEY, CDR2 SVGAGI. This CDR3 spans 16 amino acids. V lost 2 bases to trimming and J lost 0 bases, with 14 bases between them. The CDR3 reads CASSYGFVAGSYEQYF. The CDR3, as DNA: TGTGCCAGCAGTTACGGGTTCGTGGCCGGCTCCTACGAGCAGTACTTC.

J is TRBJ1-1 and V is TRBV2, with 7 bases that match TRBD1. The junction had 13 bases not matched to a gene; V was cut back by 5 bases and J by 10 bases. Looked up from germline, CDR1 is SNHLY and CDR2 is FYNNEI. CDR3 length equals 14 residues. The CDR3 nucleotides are TGTGCCAGCAGTAAAACAGGGGTTACTATTGGAGCTTTCTTT. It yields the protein CASSKTGVTIGAFF.

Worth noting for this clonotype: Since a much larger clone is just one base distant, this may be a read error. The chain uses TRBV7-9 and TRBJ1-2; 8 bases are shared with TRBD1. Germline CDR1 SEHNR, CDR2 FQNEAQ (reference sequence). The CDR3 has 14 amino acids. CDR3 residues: CASSLRTGFYGNTF. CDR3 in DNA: TGTGCCAGCAGCTTACGGACAGGGTTCTATGGCAACACCTTC.

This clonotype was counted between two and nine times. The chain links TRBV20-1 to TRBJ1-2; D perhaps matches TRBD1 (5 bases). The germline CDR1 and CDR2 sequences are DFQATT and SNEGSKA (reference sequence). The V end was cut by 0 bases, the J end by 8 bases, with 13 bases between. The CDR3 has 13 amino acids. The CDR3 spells CSAREAGLRGYTF. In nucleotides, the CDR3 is TGCAGTGCTAGAGAGGCGGGACTTCGAGGCTACACCTTC.

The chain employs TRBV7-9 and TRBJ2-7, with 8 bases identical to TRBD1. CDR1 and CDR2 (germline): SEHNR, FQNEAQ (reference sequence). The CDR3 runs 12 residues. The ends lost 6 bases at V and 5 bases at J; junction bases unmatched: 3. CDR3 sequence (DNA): TGTGCCAGCAGGGACAGGGAGAACGAGCAGTACTTC. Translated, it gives CASRDRENEQYF.

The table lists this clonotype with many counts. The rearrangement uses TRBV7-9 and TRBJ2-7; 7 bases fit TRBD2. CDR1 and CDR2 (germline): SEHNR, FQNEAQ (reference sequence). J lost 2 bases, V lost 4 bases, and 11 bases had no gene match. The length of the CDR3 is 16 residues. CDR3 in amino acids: CASSSPGLDKAYEQYF. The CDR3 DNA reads TGTGCCAGCAGCTCACCCGGACTAGACAAAGCCTACGAGCAGTACTTC.

CDR3 loop: CASSPTDSSNQPQHF. The CDR3 DNA reads TGTGCCAGCAGTCCCACGGACAGCAGCAATCAGCCCCAGCATTTT. The V call is TRBV12-3 or TRBV12-4, the J call TRBJ1-5; D may be TRBD1 (6 bases). Trimming took off 5 bases at V and 1 base at J, with 12 bases between the two ends. The CDR3 length is 15 residues.

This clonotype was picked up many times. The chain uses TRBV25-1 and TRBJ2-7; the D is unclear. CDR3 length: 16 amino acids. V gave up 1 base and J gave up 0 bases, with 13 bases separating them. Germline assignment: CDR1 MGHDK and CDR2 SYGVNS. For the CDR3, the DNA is TGTGCCAGCAGTGAATTTGGCAGGTCACACTCCTACGAGCAGTACTTC. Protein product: CASSEFGRSHSYEQYF.

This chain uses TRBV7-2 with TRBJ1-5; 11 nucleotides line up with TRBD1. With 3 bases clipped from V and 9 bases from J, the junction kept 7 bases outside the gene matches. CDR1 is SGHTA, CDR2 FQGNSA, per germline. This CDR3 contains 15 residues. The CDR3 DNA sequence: TGTGCCAGCAGCTTGCCGGGACAGGGGGGTCCGCCCCAGCATTTT. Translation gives CASSLPGQGGPPQHF.

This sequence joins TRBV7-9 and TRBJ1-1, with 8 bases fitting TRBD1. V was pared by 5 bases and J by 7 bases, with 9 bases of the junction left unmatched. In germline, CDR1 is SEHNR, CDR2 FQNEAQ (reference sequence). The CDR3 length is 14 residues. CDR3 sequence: CASSLTGGWNEAFF. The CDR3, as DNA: TGTGCCAGCAGCCTTACAGGGGGATGGAATGAAGCTTTCTTT.

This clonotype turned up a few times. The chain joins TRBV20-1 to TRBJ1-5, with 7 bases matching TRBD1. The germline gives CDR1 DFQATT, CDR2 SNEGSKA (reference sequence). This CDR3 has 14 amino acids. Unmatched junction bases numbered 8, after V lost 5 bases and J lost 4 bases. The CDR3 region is CSAQGVRLNQPQHF. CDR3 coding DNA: TGCAGTGCTCAGGGGGTGCGCCTTAATCAGCCCCAGCATTTT.